Listed here is a single T cell receptor beta chain. This sample is drawn from a study of T cell changes during pregnancy in multiple sclerosis. Generated by immunoSEQ multiplex PCR, the TCRdb table keeps only in-frame clones and is missing some. The sample shows about 21,000 clones, approximately 86% of them seen only once. This TCR derives from a female donor in good health, enrolled as a control in a pregnancy study. The material was CD4+ T cells from peripheral blood mononuclear cells, obtained in the first trimester of pregnancy.

CDR3 residues: CASSVRGTGGGLAGGRGQETQYF. The CDR3, as DNA: TGTGCCAGCAGCGTACGTGGGACAGGGGGAGGATTAGCGGGAGGGAGGGGGCAAGAGACCCAGTACTTC. V usage is TRBV9 and J usage is TRBJ2-5; tentatively, D is TRBD1 or TRBD2 (11 bases each). The CDR3 totals 23 residues. Germline values: CDR1 SGDLS, CDR2 YYNGEE. The germline V and J ends were trimmed by 1 base and 2 bases, with 36 bases remaining between them.